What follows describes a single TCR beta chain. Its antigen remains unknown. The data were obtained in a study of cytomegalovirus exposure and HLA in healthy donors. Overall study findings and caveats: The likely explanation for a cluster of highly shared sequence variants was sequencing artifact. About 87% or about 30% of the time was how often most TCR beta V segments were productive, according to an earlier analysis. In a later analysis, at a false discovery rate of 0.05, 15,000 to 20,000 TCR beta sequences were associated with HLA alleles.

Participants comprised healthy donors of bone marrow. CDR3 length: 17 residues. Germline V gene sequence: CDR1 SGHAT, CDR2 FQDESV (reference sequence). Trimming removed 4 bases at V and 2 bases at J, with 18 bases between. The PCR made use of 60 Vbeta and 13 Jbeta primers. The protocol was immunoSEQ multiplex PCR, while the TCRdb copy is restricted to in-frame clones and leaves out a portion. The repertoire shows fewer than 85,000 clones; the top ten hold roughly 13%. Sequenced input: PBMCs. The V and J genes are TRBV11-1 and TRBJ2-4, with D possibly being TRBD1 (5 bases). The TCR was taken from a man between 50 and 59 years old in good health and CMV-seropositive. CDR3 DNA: TGTGCCAGCAGCTCTAGGGGATTCTCCGACCCCAAAAACATTCAGTACTTC. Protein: CASSSRGFSDPKNIQYF.